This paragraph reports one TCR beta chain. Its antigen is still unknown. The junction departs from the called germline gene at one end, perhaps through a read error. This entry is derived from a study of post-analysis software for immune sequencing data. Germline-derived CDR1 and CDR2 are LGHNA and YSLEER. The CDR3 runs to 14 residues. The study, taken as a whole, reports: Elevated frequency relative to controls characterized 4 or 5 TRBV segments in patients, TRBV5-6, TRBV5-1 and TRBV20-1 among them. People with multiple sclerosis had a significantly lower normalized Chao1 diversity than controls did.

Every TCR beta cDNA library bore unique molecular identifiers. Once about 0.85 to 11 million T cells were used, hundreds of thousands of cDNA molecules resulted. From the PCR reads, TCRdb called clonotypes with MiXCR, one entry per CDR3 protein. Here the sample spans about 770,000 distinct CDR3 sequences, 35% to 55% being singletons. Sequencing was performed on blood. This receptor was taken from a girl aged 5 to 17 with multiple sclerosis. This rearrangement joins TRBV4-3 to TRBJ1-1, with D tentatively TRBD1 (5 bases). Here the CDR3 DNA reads TGCGCCGGCAGCCAAGATCGCGGGACTACCGAGGCTTTCTTT. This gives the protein CAGSQDRGTTEAFF.